The sequence of this TCR beta chain was determined in a study of CD8 T cells in ankylosing spondylitis. Study observations and caveats: The authors reported significant enrichment of disease-linked clones in matched ankylosing spondylitis synovial fluid.

Germline V lookup: CDR1 LGHDT, CDR2 YNNKEL (reference sequence). CDR3 length: 13 residues. Trimming stripped 5 bases from V and 5 bases from J, with 10 bases between. Quantitative 5'-RACE with molecular barcodes was used to make the TCR beta libraries. In TCRdb, the 5' RACE reads were re-called with MiXCR into one record per CDR3 protein. Of about 260,000 distinct CDR3 sequences detected, around 20% appear once; the ten largest clones hold 7.5% to 9.5%. As regards this clonotype: Its antigen is unknown.

The receptor comes from a male donor with ankylosing spondylitis or in good health (not recorded which). The genes are TRBV3-1 and TRBJ2-1, with unresolved D. The sequencing sample was made of blood, either unsorted or a sorted T cell fraction (not recorded which). Here the CDR3 DNA reads TGTGCCAGCAGCGACCGTGCGGACAATGAGCAGTTCTTC. Encoded protein: CASSDRADNEQFF.